The next 2 T cell receptor beta chains were all read from a single sample in a study of graft-versus-host responses after intestinal transplantation. Method: immunoSEQ multiplex PCR; TCRdb's copy keeps in-frame clones and lacks some. The data hold nearly 95,000 clones, with about 93% observed a single time. For these TCRs, the target antigens are not known. The material sequenced was unstimulated CD8+ T cells sorted from spleen or lymph node cells, taken before intestinal transplant. These receptors came from a human donor who received an intestinal transplant.

The chain uses TRBV29-1 and TRBJ1-2; D is perhaps TRBD1 (5 bases). The germline V gene has CDR1 SQVTM and CDR2 ANQGSEA. Trimming cost V 4 bases and J 2 bases, with 11 bases left between them. This CDR3 is built from 13 residues. CDR3 DNA sequence: TGCAGCGTTGTCAGGGACTTCAACTATGGCTACACCTTC. Translating it yields CSVVRDFNYGYTF.

The chain combines TRBV10-1 with TRBJ2-1, with TRBD2 identical over 7 bases. Germline values: CDR1 WNHNN, CDR2 SYGVQD (reference sequence). CDR3 size: 15 residues. V gave up 3 bases and J gave up 3 bases; unmatched junction bases: 5. CDR3 region: CASSEERGSYNEQFF. The DNA of the CDR3 is TGCGCCAGCAGTGAAGAGCGGGGAAGCTACAATGAGCAGTTCTTC.